The table lists the clone carrying this T cell receptor beta chain with a few counts. Its antigen is not known. These data come from a study of T cells in Graves' hyperthyroidism and ophthalmopathy. Amplification targeted TCR beta CDR3 regions from RNA transcripts. HTBI primers were employed in a first-round RT-PCR of the TCR CDR3. TCRdb used MiXCR to reprocess the multiplex PCR reads, holding one entry per CDR3 protein. The sample consists of 300,000 to 450,000 distinct CDR3 sequences, approximately 13% of them appearing once. Patients aged 18 to 65 with hyperthyroidism were newly diagnosed, with duration under 2 months. Fresh 10 ml peripheral blood yielded PBMCs. Germline-derived CDR1 and CDR2 are KGHSY and FQNENV. The CDR3 runs 15 residues. The germline V and J ends were trimmed by 2 bases and 4 bases, with 14 bases remaining between them. General study findings and limits: Ophthalmopathy was separated from stable hyperthyroidism by a 13 V-J model. Most thyroid clonotypes expanded above 0.001 appeared in blood too.

The sequencing input was blood. The sequence was collected from a woman between 18 and 30 years old with Graves' hyperthyroidism. The chain recombines TRBV16 with TRBJ1-1, with a possible D match to TRBD1 (5 bases). CDR3 loop: CASSQIGAVGTEAFF. As DNA, the CDR3 is TGTGCCAGCAGCCAAATCGGGGCTGTGGGCACTGAAGCTTTCTTT.